This is a list of T cell receptor beta chains from one sample in a study of shared clonotypes between healthy human individuals. Sequencing was performed with immunoSEQ multiplex PCR; in TCRdb, only in-frame clones are kept and a portion is missing. Of about 380,000 clones listed, about 96% are singletons. The sample consisted of memory CD8+ T cells sorted from blood. These receptors were taken from a young man in good health. The CDR3 runs from the conserved cysteine through the conserved F or W.

V gene	J gene	CDR3 protein
TRBV2	TRBJ2-7	CASHPLAGGVSYEQYF
TRBV7-2	TRBJ2-7	CASSLVDEQYF
TRBV7-9	TRBJ2-6	CASNHNPGAGANVLTF
TRBV15	TRBJ2-3	CATSRTSGKDTQYF
TRBV20-1	TRBJ2-7	CSAAGGMEYF
TRBV14	TRBJ2-3	CASSHGPSGRVGDTQYF
TRBV5-1	TRBJ2-5	CASSGKQQAFQETQYF
TRBV10-3	TRBJ2-7	CAISGGPSYEQYF
TRBV6-6	TRBJ2-3	CASRGGGTDTQYF
TRBV27	TRBJ1-1	CASSLGWTKDTEAFF
TRBV7-8	TRBJ2-7	CASSITSGGGYEQYF
TRBV19	TRBJ1-5	CASTDRAGSNQPQHF
TRBV28	TRBJ1-4	CASRSNEKLFF
TRBV28	TRBJ1-5	CASSLQVLPQHF
TRBV19	TRBJ1-3	CASSIFRDRRTGNTIYF
TRBV4-1	TRBJ2-7	CASSQETSLAASYEQYF
TRBV11-2	TRBJ1-2	CASSLENGYTF
TRBV30	TRBJ2-3	CAWSRSDTQYF
TRBV7-6	TRBJ1-1	CASSYRGNTEAFF
TRBV5-4	TRBJ1-2	CASSLVQGGGYTF
TRBV10-3	TRBJ1-2	CAISVEGSGYTF
TRBV7-9	TRBJ2-6	CASRSRDSTAFGANVLTF
TRBV19	TRBJ1-5	CASSIEGQGLGQPQHF
TRBV2	TRBJ2-1	CASKVMAFPYNEQFF
TRBV19	TRBJ2-7	CASSGRAYEQYF
TRBV2	TRBJ2-2	CASSETGAGTGELFF
TRBV11-3	TRBJ2-1	CASSLAPGSYNEQFF
TRBV6-5	TRBJ2-7	CASSYRDSDSYEQYF
TRBV7-3	TRBJ2-1	CASSFLGESNNEQFF
TRBV19	TRBJ1-2	CASSISAGESYGYTF
TRBV10-1	TRBJ1-1	CASSEGVGWTEAFF
TRBV10-3	TRBJ1-5	CAISEGGGNQPQHF
TRBV4-2	TRBJ2-5	CASSQEAAGGTQYF
TRBV29-1	TRBJ2-1	CSVGGTSGRYNEQFF
TRBV7-2	TRBJ2-5	CASSGRTGTIQETQYF
TRBV10-1	TRBJ1-1	CASSALSYTEAFF
TRBV18	TRBJ2-3	CASSPRISASGADTQYF
TRBV7-2	TRBJ1-2	CASSPMIDRNYGYTF
TRBV28	TRBJ1-2	CASTGSGGPGYGYTF
TRBV15	TRBJ2-1	CATSRETSGSTEQFF
TRBV5-1	TRBJ1-5	CASSPGQGQPQHF
TRBV5-1	TRBJ1-4	CASSYRDSRNEKLFF
TRBV5-1	TRBJ2-5	CASSLGLAGETQYF
TRBV7-3	TRBJ2-3	CASSLHGGTGGTDTQYF
TRBV6-6	TRBJ1-5	CASSFAYSNQPQHF
TRBV7-9	TRBJ1-2	CASSLPLWDYGYTF
TRBV6-5	TRBJ2-7	CASSSWGDTGEQYF
TRBV6-1	TRBJ2-4	CASGPGRPNIQYF
TRBV6-5	TRBJ2-7	CASSYSRTGTPYEQYF
TRBV7-3	TRBJ2-3	CASSLSVGWQFGGTDTQYF
TRBV25-1	TRBJ2-5	CASSEFGQGRQETQYF
TRBV28	TRBJ2-3	CASSFDLPSGHTDTQYF